The 12 T cell receptor beta chains reported below all come from one sample, sequenced in a study of T-cell memory formation after mild COVID-19. TCRdb re-called the 5' RACE reads through MiXCR, storing one row per CDR3 protein. The table shows 470,000 or so distinct CDR3 sequences, with 15% to 20% occurring only once. Sample: PBMCs or a T cell subset sorted from them (not recorded which). The receptors shown here come from an adult woman who had mild COVID-19 (a few samples of this study predate the infection). Cell type and time point are not known.

The sample holds a few counts of this clonotype. The V and J genes are TRBV5-1 and TRBJ1-2; TRBD1 matches 8 bases. The CDR3 has 13 residues. CDR1 and CDR2 (germline): SGHRS, YFSETQ. V gave up 2 bases and J gave up 11 bases; unmatched junction bases: 8. CDR3 in amino acids: CASSFSDRARYTF. The CDR3 DNA reads as TGCGCCAGCAGCTTTTCGGACAGGGCCCGTTACACCTTC.

This clonotype was counted between two and nine times. The chain joins TRBV9 to TRBJ2-2; 15 bases match TRBD2. The CDR3 sequence is 19 residues long. V lost 3 bases to trimming and J lost 3 bases; unmatched junction nucleotides: 9. Germline V lookup: CDR1 SGDLS, CDR2 YYNGEE. The CDR3 nucleotides are TGTGCCAGCAGCGGACCGGGACTAGCGGGAGGTTTAGACACCGGGGAGCTGTTTTTT. Translated: CASSGPGLAGGLDTGELFF.

The sample holds many counts of this clonotype. The chain is built from TRBV7-2 and TRBJ2-3, with 7 bases fitting TRBD1. V lost 5 bases and J lost 3; bases outside the gene matches: 8. Germline-derived CDR1 and CDR2 are SGHTA and FQGNSA. The CDR3 spans 15 residues. Written as DNA, the CDR3 is TGTGCCAGCAGCCCCTATACAGGGGCAACAGATACGCAGTATTTT. This encodes CASSPYTGATDTQYF.

The CDR3 region has the DNA TGTGCCAGCAGTTTTAGCGGGCGCACCGGGGAGCTGTTTTTT. This gives the protein CASSFSGRTGELFF. The rearrangement uses TRBV12-3 or TRBV12-4 and TRBJ2-2; 7 bases map to TRBD2. Unmatched junction bases numbered 2, after V lost 3 bases and J lost 4 bases. The CDR3 is made up of 14 amino acids.

V and J are TRBV7-9 and TRBJ2-5, with a weak D call TRBD2 (5 bases). The CDR3 loop spans 15 amino acids. The germline V gene has CDR1 SEHNR and CDR2 FQNEAQ (reference sequence). V was shortened by 5 bases and J by 6 bases, with 19 bases between the two germline ends. CDR3 DNA sequence: TGTGCCAGCAGCCCTGAACCCGGGGTGAAGAAGACCCAGTACTTC. Encoded protein: CASSPEPGVKKTQYF.

This chain uses TRBV27 with TRBJ1-5, with TRBD1 matching 8 bases. From germline, CDR1 is MNHEY and CDR2 SMNVEV (reference sequence). J gave up 12 bases and V 2 bases, and 6 bases lay outside the gene matches. The length of the CDR3 is 13 residues. The CDR3 sequence is CASSLVQGGRQHF. CDR3 DNA sequence: TGTGCCAGCAGTTTAGTACAGGGGGGACGCCAGCATTTT.

A few counts support this clonotype. The chain employs TRBV2 and TRBJ1-5, with D possibly being TRBD1 (6 bases). Per the germline V gene, CDR1 is SNHLY and CDR2 is FYNNEI. V was shortened by 4 bases and J by 5 bases, with 9 bases between the two germline ends. This CDR3 comprises 13 residues. The CDR3 sequence: CASSVTGYQPQHF. The CDR3 nucleotides are TGTGCCAGCAGTGTTACAGGGTATCAGCCCCAGCATTTT.

V usage is TRBV29-1 and J usage is TRBJ2-5, with no clear D. Germline V gene data show CDR1 as SQVTM and CDR2 as ANQGSEA. With 3 bases removed from V and 1 base from J, the gap between germline ends came to 9 bases. The CDR3 runs 13 residues. DNA of the CDR3: TGCAGCGTTGACTCTCTGATCCAAGAGACCCAGTACTTC. Translation: CSVDSLIQETQYF. Filled out from reference TRBV29-1 and TRBJ2-5, the complete variable domain reads SAVISQKPSRDICQRGTSLTIQCQVDSQVTMMFWYRQQPGQSLTLIATANQGSEATYESGFVIDKFPISRPNLTFSTLTVSNMSPEDSSIYLCSVDSLIQETQYFGPGTRLLVL.

This clonotype has just a few counts. The CDR3 nucleotides read TGTGCCACCAGCAGAGATGTAGGGAACACTGAAGCTTTCTTT. It codes for CATSRDVGNTEAFF. The chain recombines TRBV15 with TRBJ1-1; D is undetermined. This CDR3 is built from 14 residues. V was cut by 0 bases and J by 1 base, with 6 bases left in between. Germline V gene sequence: CDR1 LNHNV, CDR2 YYDKDF (reference sequence).

The V call is TRBV7-9, the J call TRBJ2-7, with 9 bases identical to TRBD2. Germline V gives CDR1 SEHNR, CDR2 FQNEAQ (reference sequence). Trimming cost V 5 bases and J 2 bases; bases outside gene matches: 7. This CDR3 is built from 15 residues. CDR3 DNA sequence: TGTGCCAGCAGCCTAACTAGCGGGCTTACCTACGAGCAGTACTTC. Its translation is CASSLTSGLTYEQYF.

This clonotype was picked up a small number of times. The V and J genes are TRBV19 and TRBJ1-5; D is possibly TRBD1 (5 bases). The germline gives CDR1 LNHDA, CDR2 SQIVND (reference sequence). The CDR3 extends over 12 amino acids. V was shortened by 6 bases and J by 13 bases, with 16 bases between the two germline ends. The CDR3 DNA is TGTGCCAGTAGCAACCGTCCGGGACCTCAGCATTTT. Translation gives CASSNRPGPQHF.

The rearrangement uses TRBV4-2 and TRBJ2-5, with 9 nucleotides matching TRBD1. Looked up from germline, CDR1 is LGHNA and CDR2 is YNFKEQ. The length of the CDR3 is 16 residues. Trimming at V came to 0 bases and at J to 6 bases, leaving 8 bases not matched to a gene. CDR3 loop: CASSQERGQGFQTQYF. The CDR3 bases are TGTGCCAGCAGCCAAGAGCGGGGACAGGGCTTTCAGACCCAGTACTTC.